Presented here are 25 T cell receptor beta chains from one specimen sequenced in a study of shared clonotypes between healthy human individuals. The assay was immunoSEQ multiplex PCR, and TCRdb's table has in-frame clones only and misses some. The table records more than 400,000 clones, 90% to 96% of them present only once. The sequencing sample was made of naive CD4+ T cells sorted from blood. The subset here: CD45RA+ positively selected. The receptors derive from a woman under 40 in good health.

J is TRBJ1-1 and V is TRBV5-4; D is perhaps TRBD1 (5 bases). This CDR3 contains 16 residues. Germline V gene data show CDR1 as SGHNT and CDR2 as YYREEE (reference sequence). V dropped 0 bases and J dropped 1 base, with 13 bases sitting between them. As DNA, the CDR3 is TGTGCCAGCAGCTTGGCCTTAGGACAAAGGAACACTGAAGCTTTCTTT. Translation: CASSLALGQRNTEAFF.

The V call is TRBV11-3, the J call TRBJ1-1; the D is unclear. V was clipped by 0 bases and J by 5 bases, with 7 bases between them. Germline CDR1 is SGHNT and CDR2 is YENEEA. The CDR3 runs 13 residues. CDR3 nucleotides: TGTGCCAGCAGCTTAGAGGAGAGGACTGAAGCTTTCTTT. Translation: CASSLEERTEAFF.

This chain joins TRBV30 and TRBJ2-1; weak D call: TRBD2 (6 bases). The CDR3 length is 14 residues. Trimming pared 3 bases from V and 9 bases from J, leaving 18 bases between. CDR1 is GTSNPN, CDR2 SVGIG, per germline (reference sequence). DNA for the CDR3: TGTGCCTGGAGCGGCGGGGCGGGATCCGGTGAGCAGTTCTTC. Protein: CAWSGGAGSGEQFF.

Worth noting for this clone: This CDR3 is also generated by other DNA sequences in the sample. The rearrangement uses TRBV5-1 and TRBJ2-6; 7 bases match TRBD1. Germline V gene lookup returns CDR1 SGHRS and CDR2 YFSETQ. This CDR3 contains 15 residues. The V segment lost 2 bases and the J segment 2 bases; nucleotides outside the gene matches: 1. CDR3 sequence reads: CASSLTGAGANVLTF. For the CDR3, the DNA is TGCGCCAGCAGCTTAACAGGGGCTGGGGCCAACGTCCTGACTTTC.

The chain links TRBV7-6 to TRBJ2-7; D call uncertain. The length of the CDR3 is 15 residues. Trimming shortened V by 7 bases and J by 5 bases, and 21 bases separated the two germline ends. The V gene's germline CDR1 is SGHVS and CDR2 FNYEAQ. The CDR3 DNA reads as TGTGCCAGCACGGCGTCTCGACTGGGCAGCGACGAGCAGTACTTC. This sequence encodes CASTASRLGSDEQYF.

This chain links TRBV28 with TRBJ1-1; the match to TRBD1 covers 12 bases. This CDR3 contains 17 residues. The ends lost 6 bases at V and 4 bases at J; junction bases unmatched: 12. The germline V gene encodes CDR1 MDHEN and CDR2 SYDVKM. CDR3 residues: CASSTPGQGAGSTEAFF. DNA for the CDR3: TGTGCCAGCAGCACACCGGGACAGGGGGCAGGGAGCACTGAAGCTTTCTTT.

The CDR3 DNA follows: TGTGCCAGCAGCTTAGAGGTTAGCAGTGCCTACTATGGCTACACCTTC. Protein sequence: CASSLEVSSAYYGYTF. This chain connects TRBV7-8 to TRBJ1-2; D unresolved. From germline, CDR1 is SGHVS and CDR2 FQNEAQ. The V gene lost 1 base and the J gene lost 3 bases, with 15 bases spanning the gap. This CDR3 is built from 16 residues.

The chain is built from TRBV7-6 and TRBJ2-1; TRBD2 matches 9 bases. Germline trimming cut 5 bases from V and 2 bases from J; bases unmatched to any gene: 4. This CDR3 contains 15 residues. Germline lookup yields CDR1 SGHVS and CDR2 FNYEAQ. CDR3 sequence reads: CASSARLAAYNEQFF. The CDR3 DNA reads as TGTGCCAGCAGCGCCAGACTAGCGGCCTACAATGAGCAGTTCTTC.

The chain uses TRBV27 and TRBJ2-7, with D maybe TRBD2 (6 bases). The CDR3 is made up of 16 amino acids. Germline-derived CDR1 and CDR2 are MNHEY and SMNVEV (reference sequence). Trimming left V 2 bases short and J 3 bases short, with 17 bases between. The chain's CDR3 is CASSLNRGREVYEQYF. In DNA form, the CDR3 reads TGTGCCAGCAGTTTAAACCGCGGGCGGGAAGTCTACGAGCAGTACTTC.

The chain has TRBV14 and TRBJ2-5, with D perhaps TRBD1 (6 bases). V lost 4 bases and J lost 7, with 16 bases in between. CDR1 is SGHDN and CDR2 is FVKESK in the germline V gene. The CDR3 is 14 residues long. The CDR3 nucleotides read TGTGCCAGCAGCCTACAGGGCAAGAGGGGGACCCAGTACTTC. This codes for CASSLQGKRGTQYF.

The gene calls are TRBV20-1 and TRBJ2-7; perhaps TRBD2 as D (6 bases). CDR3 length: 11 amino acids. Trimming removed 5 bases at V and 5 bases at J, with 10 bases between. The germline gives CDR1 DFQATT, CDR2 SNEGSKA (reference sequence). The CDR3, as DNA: TGCAGTGCTCGCTCTAGCGACGAGCAGTACTTC. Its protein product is CSARSSDEQYF.

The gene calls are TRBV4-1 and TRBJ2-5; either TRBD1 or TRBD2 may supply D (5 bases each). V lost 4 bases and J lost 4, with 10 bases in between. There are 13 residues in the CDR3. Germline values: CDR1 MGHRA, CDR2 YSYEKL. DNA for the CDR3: TGCGCCAGCAGCCGAGGGGCCAGAGAGACCCAGTACTTC. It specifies CASSRGARETQYF.

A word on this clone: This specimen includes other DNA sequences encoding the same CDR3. In nucleotides, the CDR3 is TGCGCCAGCAGCCTGCTTGGGGACACTGAAGCTTTCTTT. This codes for CASSLLGDTEAFF. The rearrangement joins TRBV5-1 to TRBJ1-1; D is unclear. This CDR3 has 13 residues. Trimming cost V 4 bases and J 3 bases, with 10 bases left between them. Germline CDR1 SGHRS, CDR2 YFSETQ.

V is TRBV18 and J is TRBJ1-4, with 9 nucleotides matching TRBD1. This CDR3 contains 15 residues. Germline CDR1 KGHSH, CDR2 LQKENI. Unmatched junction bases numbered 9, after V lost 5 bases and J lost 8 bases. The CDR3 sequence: CASSSSGTGREKLFF. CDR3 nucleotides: TGTGCCAGCTCATCATCCGGGACAGGGCGGGAAAAACTGTTTTTT.

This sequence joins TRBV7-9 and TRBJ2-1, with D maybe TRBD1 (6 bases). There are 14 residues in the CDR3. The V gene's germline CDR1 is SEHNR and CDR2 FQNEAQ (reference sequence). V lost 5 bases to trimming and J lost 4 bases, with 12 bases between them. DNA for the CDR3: TGTGCCAGCAGCCGTTCAGGGGAGTACAATGAGCAGTTCTTC. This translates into CASSRSGEYNEQFF.

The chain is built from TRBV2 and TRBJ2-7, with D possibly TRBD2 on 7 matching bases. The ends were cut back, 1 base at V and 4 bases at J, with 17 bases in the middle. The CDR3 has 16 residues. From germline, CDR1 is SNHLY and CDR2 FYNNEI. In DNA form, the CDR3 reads TGTGCCAGCAGTGAAGGCTGGGGGCGGGAGAGGTACGAGCAGTACTTC. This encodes CASSEGWGRERYEQYF.

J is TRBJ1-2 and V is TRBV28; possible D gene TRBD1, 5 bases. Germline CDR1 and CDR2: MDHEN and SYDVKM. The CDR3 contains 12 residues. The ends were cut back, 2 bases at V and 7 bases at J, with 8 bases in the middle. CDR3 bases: TGTGCCAGCAGTTTAATAGGGGCTGGCTACACCTTC. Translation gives CASSLIGAGYTF.

DNA of the CDR3: TGTGCCAGCAGCGTAGGAAAAGGGGACAGAAGCAATGAGCAGTTCTTC. This encodes CASSVGKGDRSNEQFF. The rearrangement joins TRBV5-4 to TRBJ2-1; TRBD1 aligns across 7 bases. The CDR3 consists of 16 residues. CDR1 and CDR2 (germline): SGHNT, YYREEE (reference sequence). Losses at the gene ends were 4 bases for V and 6 bases for J; bases not matched to a gene: 13.

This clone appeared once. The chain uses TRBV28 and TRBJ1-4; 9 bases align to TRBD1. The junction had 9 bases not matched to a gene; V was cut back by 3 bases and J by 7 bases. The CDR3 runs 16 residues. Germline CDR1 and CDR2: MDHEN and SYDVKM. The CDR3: CASSLVPGQGLEKLFF. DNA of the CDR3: TGTGCCAGCAGTTTGGTACCGGGACAGGGTCTTGAAAAACTGTTTTTT.

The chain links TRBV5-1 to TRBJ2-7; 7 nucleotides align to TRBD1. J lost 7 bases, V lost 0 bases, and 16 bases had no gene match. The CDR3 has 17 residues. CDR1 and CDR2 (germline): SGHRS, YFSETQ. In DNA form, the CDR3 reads TGCGCCAGCAGCTTGGCCTCTGAACAGGGGCCGGGGAGTGAGCAGTACTTC. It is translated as CASSLASEQGPGSEQYF.

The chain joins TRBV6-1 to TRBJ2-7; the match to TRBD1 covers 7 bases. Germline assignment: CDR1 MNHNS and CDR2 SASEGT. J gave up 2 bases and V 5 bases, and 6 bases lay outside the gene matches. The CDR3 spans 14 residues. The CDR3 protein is CASSFDRVPYEQYF. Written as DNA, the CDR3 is TGTGCCAGCAGTTTTGACAGGGTACCCTACGAGCAGTACTTC.

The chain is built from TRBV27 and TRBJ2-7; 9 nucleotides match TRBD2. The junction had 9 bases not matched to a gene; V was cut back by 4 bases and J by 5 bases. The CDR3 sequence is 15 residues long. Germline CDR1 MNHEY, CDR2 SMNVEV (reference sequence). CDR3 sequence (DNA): TGTGCCAGCAGTTCGGAATTAGCGGGAGCTGACGAGCAGTACTTC. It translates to CASSSELAGADEQYF.

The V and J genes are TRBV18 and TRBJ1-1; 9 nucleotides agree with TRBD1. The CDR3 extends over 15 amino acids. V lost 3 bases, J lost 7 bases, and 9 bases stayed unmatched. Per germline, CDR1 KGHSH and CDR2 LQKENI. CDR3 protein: CASSPSRDRVSEAFF. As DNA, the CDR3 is TGTGCCAGCTCACCGTCCCGGGACAGGGTTAGTGAAGCTTTCTTT.

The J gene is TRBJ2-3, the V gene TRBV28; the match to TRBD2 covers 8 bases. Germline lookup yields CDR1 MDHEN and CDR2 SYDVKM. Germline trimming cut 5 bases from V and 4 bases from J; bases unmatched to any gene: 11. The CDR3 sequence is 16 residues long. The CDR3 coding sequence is TGTGCCAGCAGTCTTAGAGGACTAGCTCAATCAGATACGCAGTATTTT. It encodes CASSLRGLAQSDTQYF.

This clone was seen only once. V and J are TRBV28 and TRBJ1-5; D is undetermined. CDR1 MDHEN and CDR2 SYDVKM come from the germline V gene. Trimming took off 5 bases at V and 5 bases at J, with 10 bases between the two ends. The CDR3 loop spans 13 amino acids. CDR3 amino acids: CASSQSLHQPQHF. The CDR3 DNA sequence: TGTGCCAGCAGTCAGTCTCTCCATCAGCCCCAGCATTTT.